The sequence of this T cell receptor beta chain was determined in a study of blood T cells in healthy people across ages. Study-wide findings and caveats: While age rose, TCR beta diversity per million T cells dropped in a roughly linear way.

Trimming took 9 bases from V and 11 from J, leaving 10 bases between them. Germline lookup yields CDR1 KGHDR and CDR2 SFDVKD. The CDR3 runs to 9 residues. Combining a sample-barcoded 5' primer with a J-beta primer mix, a second PCR ran for roughly 7 to 12 cycles. Every cDNA was tagged by a template-switch adaptor with 12 random nucleotides. TCRdb re-called the 5' RACE reads with MiXCR, one entry per CDR3 protein. The repertoire holds roughly 790,000 distinct CDR3 sequences, with 35% to 45% as singletons. Remarks on this clonotype: Antigen specificity is unknown.

Specimen: blood. This TCR derives from a woman aged 55-70 years in good health. V gene TRBV24-1 combines with J gene TRBJ2-7, with D uncertain. CDR3 protein: CATAVVEYF. CDR3 DNA: TGTGCCACCGCAGTGGTGGAGTACTTC.